A selection of T cell receptor beta chains follows, all from one sample in a study of T-cell memory formation after mild COVID-19. TCRdb called the 5' RACE reads again in MiXCR, with one record for every CDR3 protein. Of just over 350,000 distinct CDR3 sequences listed, under 15% are singletons. Material for sequencing was PBMCs or a T cell subset sorted from them (not recorded which). The receptors come from a man younger than 30 who had mild COVID-19 (a few samples of this study predate the infection). Cell type and time point are not known. The CDR3 runs from the conserved cysteine through the conserved F or W. Fields, in order: V gene, D gene, clone size, J gene, CDR3 DNA, CDR3 protein. A D gene is named only where the DNA matches it firmly. Size is omitted from some rows. Given values are once, few, many or a class for expanded clones.

TRBV6-6	NA	few	TRBJ1-1	TGTGGATCGGGGGGCAGGCCCAACACTGAAGCTTTCTTT	CGSGGRPNTEAFF
TRBV7-2	NA	few	TRBJ2-4	TGTGCCAGCAGCCCATTTGGGGCGTCGGGCAAAAACATTCAGTACTTC	CASSPFGASGKNIQYF
TRBV20-1	NA	NA	TRBJ1-2	TGCAGTGCTAGAGATCAGTCAGTGAACTATGGCTACACCTTC	CSARDQSVNYGYTF
TRBV9	TRBD1	NA	TRBJ2-7	TGTGCCAGCAGCGTAGAGGGGACAGGGTACAACGAGCAGTACTTC	CASSVEGTGYNEQYF
TRBV20-1	NA	few	TRBJ1-2	TGCAGTGCCCCCAAACCGGGAGACAACTATGGCTACACCTTC	CSAPKPGDNYGYTF
TRBV19	NA	NA	TRBJ1-2	TGTGCCAGTAGTATCACAGGGACTATTGGCTACACCTTC	CASSITGTIGYTF
TRBV6-5	NA	NA	TRBJ2-2	TGTGCCAGCAGTTACTCAGCGGCCGGAGGAAGAAAAGCCGGGGAGCTGTTTTTT	CASSYSAAGGRKAGELFF
TRBV20-1	TRBD1	NA	TRBJ1-1	TGCAGTGCTAGAGAAGTGGACAGGGAAGCTTTCTTT	CSAREVDREAFF
TRBV6-5	TRBD1	many	TRBJ2-1	TGTGCCAGCAGTAGGGACAGCGCGTACAATGAGCAGTTCTTC	CASSRDSAYNEQFF
TRBV5-4	NA	many	TRBJ2-2	TGTGCCAGCAGCGTATCGAACACCGGGGAGCTGTTTTTT	CASSVSNTGELFF
TRBV12-3/TRBV12-4	NA	NA	TRBJ1-1	TGTGCCAGCAGCGATATCGGTCGGGGAGGTGCTTTCTTT	CASSDIGRGGAFF
TRBV4-3	TRBD2	NA	TRBJ2-7	TGCGCCAGCAGCCCGGGCGGGGGGGACTACGAGCAGTACTTC	CASSPGGGDYEQYF
TRBV2	NA	many	TRBJ2-7	TGTGCCAGCAGTGGGGGGGGCCCCTACGAGCAGTACTTC	CASSGGGPYEQYF
TRBV4-1	NA	NA	TRBJ2-7	TGCGCCAGCAGCCGAAACCCCGGAGGGGGGGTGCGCGAGCAGTACTTC	CASSRNPGGGVREQYF
TRBV14	NA	few	TRBJ2-1	TGTGCCAGCAGCTACACAGGGATGAGGCAGTTCTTC	CASSYTGMRQFF
TRBV2	TRBD1	NA	TRBJ1-5	TGTGCCAGCAGTGCCGTACAGGGGAATCAGCCCCAGCATTTT	CASSAVQGNQPQHF
TRBV9	TRBD1	NA	TRBJ1-2	TGTGCCAGCAGCGAAACCCCAGGGGGTTTAGTAGATGGCTACACCTTC	CASSETPGGLVDGYTF
TRBV7-9	NA	NA	TRBJ1-1	TGTGCCAGCAGCCCATCGTGGAGGGAGGGGACTGAAGCTTTCTTT	CASSPSWREGTEAFF
TRBV7-2	NA	NA	TRBJ2-5	TGTGCCAGCAGCTTAGGTCTAGTAGCTGAGACCCAGTACTTC	CASSLGLVAETQYF
TRBV5-1	TRBD2	NA	TRBJ2-1	TGCGCCAGCAGCCCCCTGACTAGCGGGGGGGCAGATGAGCAGTTCTTC	CASSPLTSGGADEQFF
TRBV4-2	NA	NA	TRBJ1-1	TGTGCCAGCAGCGAGACAGAGAACACTGAAGCTTTCTTT	CASSETENTEAFF
TRBV2	TRBD1	once	TRBJ2-1	TGTGCCAGCAGGACAGGGTCTTGGAATGAGCAGTTCTTC	CASRTGSWNEQFF
TRBV24-1	NA	NA	TRBJ2-2	TGTGCCACCAGTGATCCAGGGCAATCGGGCGGGGAGCTGTTTTTT	CATSDPGQSGGELFF
TRBV5-1	NA	NA	TRBJ1-2	TGCGCCAGCAGCTTGGAGACAAACTATGGCTACACCTTC	CASSLETNYGYTF
TRBV9	TRBD1	NA	TRBJ1-4	TGTGCCAGCAGCGGACAGGGCGGCGAAAAACTGTTTTTT	CASSGQGGEKLFF
TRBV4-1	NA	NA	TRBJ2-5	TGCGCCAGCAGCCGCCGCGGACCACAAGAGACCCAGTACTTC	CASSRRGPQETQYF
TRBV12-3/TRBV12-4	TRBD2	NA	TRBJ2-1	TGTGCCAGCAGCCCCCTAGCGGGGGGCCTATACAATGAGCAGTTCTTC	CASSPLAGGLYNEQFF
TRBV6-1	NA	many	TRBJ2-7	TGTGCCAGCAGCCTAGGTACAGAGACCTACGAGCAGTACTTC	CASSLGTETYEQYF
TRBV2	NA	NA	TRBJ2-7	TGTGCCAGCAGGGGGCGAGTCGGCACTAACTCCTACGAGCAGTACTTC	CASRGRVGTNSYEQYF
TRBV20-1	NA	NA	TRBJ1-2	TGCAGTGCTAGCCCCGGGGGCGTGGCTCATGGCTACACCTTC	CSASPGGVAHGYTF
TRBV6-2/TRBV6-3	NA	few	TRBJ2-7	TGTGCCAGCTGGGCCGGGGGTACCTACGAGCAGTACTTC	CASWAGGTYEQYF
TRBV7-8	NA	NA	TRBJ2-1	TGTGCCAGCAGCTCCGCTTGGGGGCTATACAATGAGCAGTTCTTC	CASSSAWGLYNEQFF
TRBV4-1	NA	NA	TRBJ1-6	TGCGCCAGCAGCCAAGATTGGGCCAACGATGGCCTCCACTTT	CASSQDWANDGLHF
TRBV4-3	NA	few	TRBJ1-1	TGCGCCAGCAGCCAAGAGGTCGTGAACACTGAAGCTTTCTTT	CASSQEVVNTEAFF
TRBV7-9	NA	NA	TRBJ2-2	TGTGCCAGCAGCTTAGGTGACGGGTTCACGTTCGGTACCGGGGAGCTGTTTTTT	CASSLGDGFTFGTGELFF
TRBV9	TRBD1	NA	TRBJ2-1	TGTGCCAGCAGCGGAGGGACAGGGAAGTACAATGAGCAGTTCTTC	CASSGGTGKYNEQFF
TRBV12-3/TRBV12-4	NA	many	TRBJ1-1	TGTGCCAGCAGTTCAACCCTGAACACTGAAGCTTTCTTT	CASSSTLNTEAFF
TRBV10-3	NA	few	TRBJ2-5	TGTGCCATCAGTGAACGGGGAAACCAAGAGACCCAGTACTTC	CAISERGNQETQYF
TRBV20-1	TRBD2	few	TRBJ2-7	TGCAGTGCTATGCTAGCGGACGAGCAGTACTTC	CSAMLADEQYF
TRBV4-1	NA	NA	TRBJ1-5	TGCGCCAGCAGCCAAGATCGGGGGGGCACGCTCTCGAATCAGCCCCAGCATTTT	CASSQDRGGTLSNQPQHF
TRBV5-1	TRBD2	many	TRBJ2-1	TGCGCCAGCAGTCCCGATACTAGCGGGGTGTACAATGAGCAGTTCTTC	CASSPDTSGVYNEQFF